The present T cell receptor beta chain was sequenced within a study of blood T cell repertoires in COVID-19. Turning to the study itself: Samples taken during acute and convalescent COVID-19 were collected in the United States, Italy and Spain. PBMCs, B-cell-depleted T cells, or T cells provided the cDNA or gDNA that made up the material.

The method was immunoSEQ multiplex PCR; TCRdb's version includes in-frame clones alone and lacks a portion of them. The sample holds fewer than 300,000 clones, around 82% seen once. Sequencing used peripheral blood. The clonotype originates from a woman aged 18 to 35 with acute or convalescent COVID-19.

The CDR3 is CASSLLQGGQPQHF. CDR3 sequence (DNA): TGTGCCAGCAGCTTATTGCAGGGAGGTCAGCCCCAGCATTTT. The chain uses TRBV5-6 and TRBJ1-5; D possibly corresponds to TRBD1 (5 bases). This CDR3 spans 14 amino acids. The germline gives CDR1 SGHDT, CDR2 YYEEEE. Trimming took off 2 bases at V and 6 bases at J, with 12 bases between the two ends.